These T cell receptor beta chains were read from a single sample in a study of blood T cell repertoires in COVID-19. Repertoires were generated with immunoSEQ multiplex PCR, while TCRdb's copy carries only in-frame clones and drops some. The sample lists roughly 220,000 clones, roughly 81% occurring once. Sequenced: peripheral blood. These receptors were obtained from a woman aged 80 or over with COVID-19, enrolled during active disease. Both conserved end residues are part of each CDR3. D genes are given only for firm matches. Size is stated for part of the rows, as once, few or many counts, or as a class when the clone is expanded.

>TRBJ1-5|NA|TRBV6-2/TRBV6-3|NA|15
TGTGCCAGCAGTCCCCGCCGGGAGCACAATCAGCCCCAGCATTTT
CASSPRREHNQPQHF
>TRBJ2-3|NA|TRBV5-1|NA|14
TGCGCCAGCAGCTTGGAGGGCGGGACAGATACGCAGTATTTT
CASSLEGGTDTQYF
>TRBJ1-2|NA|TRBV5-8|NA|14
TGTGCCAGCAGCTTTCTGCGACGGGGACAAGGCTACACCTTC
CASSFLRRGQGYTF
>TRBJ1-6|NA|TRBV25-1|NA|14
TGTGCCAGCAGTGGGGCCGGGGAGAGCTCACCCCTCCACTTT
CASSGAGESSPLHF
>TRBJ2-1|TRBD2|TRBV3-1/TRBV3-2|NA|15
TGTGCCAGCAATAAACTAGCGGGGTCCTACAATGAGCAGTTCTTC
CASNKLAGSYNEQFF
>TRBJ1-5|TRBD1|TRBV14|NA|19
TGTGCCAGCAGCCAAGAGAGAACGGTGAGGGACAGGGTCTATCAGCCCCAGCATTTT
CASSQERTVRDRVYQPQHF
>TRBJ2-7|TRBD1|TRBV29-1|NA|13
TGCAGCGTTGAAGGGGACAGTCCCTACGAGCAGTACTTC
CSVEGDSPYEQYF
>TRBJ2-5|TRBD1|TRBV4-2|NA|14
TGTGCCAGCAGCCAAGACGACAGGGTCGAGACCCAGTACTTC
CASSQDDRVETQYF
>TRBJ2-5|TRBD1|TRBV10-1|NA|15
TGCGCCAGCAGCGGCACCGGGACAGGGAAAGAGACCCAGTACTTC
CASSGTGTGKETQYF
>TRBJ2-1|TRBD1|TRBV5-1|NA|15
TGCGCCAGCAGCTTGATGGGACAGAAATTTAATGAGCAGTTCTTC
CASSLMGQKFNEQFF
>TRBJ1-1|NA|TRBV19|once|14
TGTGCCAGTAGGGTGGAACGGAGGAACACTGAAGCTTTCTTT
CASRVERRNTEAFF
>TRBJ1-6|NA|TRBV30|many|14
TGTGCCTGGAGTGAGCCCCCCTATAATTCACCCCTCCACTTT
CAWSEPPYNSPLHF
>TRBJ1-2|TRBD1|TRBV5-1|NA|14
TGCGCCAGCAGCTCCGACAGGGGGCTGTCTGGCTACACCTTC
CASSSDRGLSGYTF
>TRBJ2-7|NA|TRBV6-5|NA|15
TGTGCCAGCAGTACAGGACAGCCGAGCTCCTACGAGCAGTACTTC
CASSTGQPSSYEQYF
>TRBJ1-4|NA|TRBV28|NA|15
TGTGCCAGCAGTTCCCGGGACACAGGGAGAGAAAAACTGTTTTTT
CASSSRDTGREKLFF
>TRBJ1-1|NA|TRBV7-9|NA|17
TGTGCCAGCAGCTTAGTTTTCAGGGGAAGGTCGAACACTGAAGCTTTCTTT
CASSLVFRGRSNTEAFF
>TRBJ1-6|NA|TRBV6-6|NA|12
TGTGCCAGCAGTTACCTTAATTCACCCCTCCACTTT
CASSYLNSPLHF
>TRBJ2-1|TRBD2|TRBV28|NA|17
TGTGCCAGCAGCGAAGGGACTAGCGGGAGCAGATACAATGAGCAGTTCTTC
CASSEGTSGSRYNEQFF
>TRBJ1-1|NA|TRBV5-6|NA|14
TGTGCCAGCAGCTTTGCAGGGGCGCAAACTGAAGCTTTCTTT
CASSFAGAQTEAFF
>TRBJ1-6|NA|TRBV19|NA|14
TGTGCCACCTCCTCGGCGGATTATAATTCACCCCTCCACTTT
CATSSADYNSPLHF
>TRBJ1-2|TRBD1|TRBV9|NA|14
TGTGCCAGCAGCGCCATGGGACAGAACTATGGCTACACCTTC
CASSAMGQNYGYTF
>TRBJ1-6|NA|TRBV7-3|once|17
TGTGCCAGTAGCTTACCCCGACAGTTAAGCGTCGATTCACCCCTCCACTTT
CASSLPRQLSVDSPLHF
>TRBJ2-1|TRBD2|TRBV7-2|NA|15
TGTGCCAGCAGCACCCGGGGGGGCGGATACAATGAGCAGTTCTTC
CASSTRGGGYNEQFF
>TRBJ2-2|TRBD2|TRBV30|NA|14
TGTGCCTGGAGTGTGCAGACTAGCCCCCCATGGCTGTTTTTT
CAWSVQTSPPWLFF
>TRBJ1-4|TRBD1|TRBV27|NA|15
TGTGCCAGCAGTAACAGGCCAGGGGGAAATGAAAAACTGTTTTTT
CASSNRPGGNEKLFF
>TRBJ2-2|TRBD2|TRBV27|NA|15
TGTGCCAGCAGTTCCGGGACTAGGGTGACCGGGGAGCTGTTTTTT
CASSSGTRVTGELFF
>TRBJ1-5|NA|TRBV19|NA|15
TGTGCCAGTAGGGATTACGAAAAAACAGGTCAGCCCCAGCATTTT
CASRDYEKTGQPQHF
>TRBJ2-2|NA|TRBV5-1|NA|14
TGCGCCAGCAGCAGCGGAGGAGGAACCGGGGAGCTGTTTTTT
CASSSGGGTGELFF
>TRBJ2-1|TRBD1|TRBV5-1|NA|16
TGCGCCAGCAGCTTGGCCTTGGGACAGGGTATTAATGAGCAGTTCTTC
CASSLALGQGINEQFF
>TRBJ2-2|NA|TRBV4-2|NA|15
TGTGCCAGCAGCCAAGACAAGGGGGTCCCCGGGGAGCTGTTTTTT
CASSQDKGVPGELFF
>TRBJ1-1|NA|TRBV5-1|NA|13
TGCGCCAGCAGCTCCTACAGGGATTCTGAAGCTTTCTTT
CASSSYRDSEAFF
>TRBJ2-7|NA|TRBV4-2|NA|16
TGTGCCAGCAGCCTGCGACTAGGGGCGGTCTCCTACGAGCAGTACTTC
CASSLRLGAVSYEQYF
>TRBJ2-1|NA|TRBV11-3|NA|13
TGTGCCAGCAGCTTAGGGCTCTACAATGAGCAGTTCTTC
CASSLGLYNEQFF
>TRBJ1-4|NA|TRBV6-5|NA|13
TGTGCCAGCAGACTGGTCAATAATGAAAAACTGTTTTTT
CASRLVNNEKLFF
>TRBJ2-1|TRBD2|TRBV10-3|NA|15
TGTGCCATCAGTGATAGCGGGGGGGCCTACAATGAGCAGTTCTTC
CAISDSGGAYNEQFF
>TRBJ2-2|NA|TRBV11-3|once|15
TGTGCCAGCAGCTCTAGGACAACGAACACCGGGGAGCTGTTTTTT
CASSSRTTNTGELFF
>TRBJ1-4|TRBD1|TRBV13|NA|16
TGTGCCAGCAGCTCACACGGACAGGGCAAGGGTGAAAAACTGTTTTTT
CASSSHGQGKGEKLFF
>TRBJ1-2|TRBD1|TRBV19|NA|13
TGTGCCAGTCGTCCAGAGGGGGCACAGGGCTACACCTTC
CASRPEGAQGYTF
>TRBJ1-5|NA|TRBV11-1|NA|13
TGTGCCAGCAGCGAGGGGGAAAATCAGCCCCAGCATTTT
CASSEGENQPQHF
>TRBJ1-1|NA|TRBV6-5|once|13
TGTGCCAGCAGTACCCAGGTGAACACTGAAGCTTTCTTT
CASSTQVNTEAFF
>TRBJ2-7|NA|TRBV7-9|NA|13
TGTGCCAGCAGCTTAGGGGCCTCCTACGAGCAGTACTTC
CASSLGASYEQYF
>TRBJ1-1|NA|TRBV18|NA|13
TGTGCCAGCTCCCCTCGGGTAGACACTGAAGCTTTCTTT
CASSPRVDTEAFF
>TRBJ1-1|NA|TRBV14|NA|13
TGTGCCAGCAGCCAACTAACCGAGACTGAAGCTTTCTTT
CASSQLTETEAFF
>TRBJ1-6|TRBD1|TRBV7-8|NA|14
TGTGCCAGCAGCCAGACAGGGGGCAATTCACCCCTCCACTTT
CASSQTGGNSPLHF
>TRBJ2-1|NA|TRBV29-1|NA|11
TGCAGCGCTCGGGGGTACAATGAGCAGTTCTTC
CSARGYNEQFF
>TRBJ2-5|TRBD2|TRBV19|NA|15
TGTGCCAGTAGTAGGGGCGGGGGGCCAGGAGAGACCCAGTACTTC
CASSRGGGPGETQYF
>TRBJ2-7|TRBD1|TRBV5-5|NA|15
TGTGCCAGCAGCTTGGGCCGACAGGGCTTCTACGAGCAGTACTTC
CASSLGRQGFYEQYF
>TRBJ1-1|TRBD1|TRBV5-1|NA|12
TGCGCCAGCAGCCCGGACAGGGATGAAGCTTTCTTT
CASSPDRDEAFF
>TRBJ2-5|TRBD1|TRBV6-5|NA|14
TGTGCCAGCAGTTACGGGGACAGGCGAGAGACCCAGTACTTC
CASSYGDRRETQYF
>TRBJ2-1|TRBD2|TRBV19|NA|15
TGTGCCAGTAGGCGAAGCGGGAGGTCACACAATGAGCAGTTCTTC
CASRRSGRSHNEQFF
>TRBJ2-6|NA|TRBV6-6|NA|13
TGTGCCCTCAGGGGCTCTGGGGCCAACGTCCTGACTTTC
CALRGSGANVLTF
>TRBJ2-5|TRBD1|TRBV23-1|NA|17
TGCGCCAGCAGTCAATCGGAGGGACAGGGCCCTCCAGAGACCCAGTACTTC
CASSQSEGQGPPETQYF
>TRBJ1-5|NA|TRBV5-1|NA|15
TGCGCCAGCAGCTTGCTCGGGGACTACAATCAGCCCCAGCATTTT
CASSLLGDYNQPQHF
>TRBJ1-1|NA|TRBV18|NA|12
TGTGCCAGCTCACTCGACAGGACTGAAGCTTTCTTT
CASSLDRTEAFF